This TCR beta chain was captured by sequencing in a study of T-cell memory formation after mild COVID-19. Whole-study context: The TCR clusters were mostly specific to one donor. Whole-study findings and limits: Day 15 to 85 contracting clones showed balanced CD4/CD8; later expanders leaned CD4+.

This clonotype was detected only a few times. Its matching antigen is unknown. This CDR3 region has 17 residues. Germline V lookup: CDR1 LGHNA, CDR2 YNFKEQ. Trimming took 1 base from V and 4 from J; bases not matched to a gene: 8. TCRdb fed the 5' RACE reads into MiXCR, producing one record per CDR3 protein. The top ten clones hold roughly 21% of a sample with roughly 450,000 distinct CDR3 sequences, approximately 19% of them seen once. The sequenced material came from PBMCs or a T cell subset sorted from them (not recorded which). J is TRBJ2-3 and V is TRBV4-2; 10 nucleotides line up with TRBD2. This clonotype was obtained from a man between 18 and 29 years old who had mild COVID-19 (a few samples of this study predate the infection). Cell type and time point are not known. The CDR3 reads CASSQVSSGGAADTQYF. CDR3 bases: TGTGCCAGCAGCCAAGTCTCGAGCGGGGGGGCGGCAGATACGCAGTATTTT.